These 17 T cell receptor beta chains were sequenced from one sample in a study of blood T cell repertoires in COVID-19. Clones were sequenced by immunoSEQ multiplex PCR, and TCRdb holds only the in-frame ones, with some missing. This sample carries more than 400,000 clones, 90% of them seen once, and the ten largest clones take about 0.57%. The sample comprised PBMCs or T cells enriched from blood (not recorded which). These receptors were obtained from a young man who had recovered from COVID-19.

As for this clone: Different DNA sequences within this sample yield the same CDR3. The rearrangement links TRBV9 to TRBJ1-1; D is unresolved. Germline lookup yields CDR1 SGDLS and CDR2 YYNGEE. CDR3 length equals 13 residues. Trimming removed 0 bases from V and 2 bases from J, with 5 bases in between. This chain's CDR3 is CASSVGSNTEAFF. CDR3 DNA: TGTGCCAGCAGCGTAGGGAGCAACACTGAAGCTTTCTTT.

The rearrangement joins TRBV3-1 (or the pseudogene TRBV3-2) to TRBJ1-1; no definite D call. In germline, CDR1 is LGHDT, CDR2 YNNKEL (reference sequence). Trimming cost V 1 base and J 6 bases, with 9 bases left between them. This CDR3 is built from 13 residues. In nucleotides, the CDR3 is TGTGCCAGCAGCCAAGTCCTCTCCGCTGAAGCTTTCTTT. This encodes CASSQVLSAEAFF.

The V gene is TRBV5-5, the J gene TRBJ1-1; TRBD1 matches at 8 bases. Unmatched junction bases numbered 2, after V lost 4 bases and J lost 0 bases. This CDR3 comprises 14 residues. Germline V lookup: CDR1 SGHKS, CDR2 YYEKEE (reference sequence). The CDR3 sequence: CASSTDRVNTEAFF. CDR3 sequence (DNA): TGTGCCAGCAGCACGGACAGGGTGAACACTGAAGCTTTCTTT.

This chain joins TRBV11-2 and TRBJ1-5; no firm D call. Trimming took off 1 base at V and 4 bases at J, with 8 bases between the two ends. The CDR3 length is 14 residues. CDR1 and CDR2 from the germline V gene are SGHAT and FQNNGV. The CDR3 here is CASSLGGANQPQHF. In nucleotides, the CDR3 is TGTGCCAGCAGCTTAGGGGGAGCTAATCAGCCCCAGCATTTT.

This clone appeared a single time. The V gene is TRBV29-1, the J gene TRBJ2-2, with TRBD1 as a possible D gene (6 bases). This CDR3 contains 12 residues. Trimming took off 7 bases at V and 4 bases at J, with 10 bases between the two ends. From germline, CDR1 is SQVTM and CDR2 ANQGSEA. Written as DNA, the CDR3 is TGCAGCGCCGCAGGGGTCACCGGGGAGCTGTTTTTT. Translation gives CSAAGVTGELFF.

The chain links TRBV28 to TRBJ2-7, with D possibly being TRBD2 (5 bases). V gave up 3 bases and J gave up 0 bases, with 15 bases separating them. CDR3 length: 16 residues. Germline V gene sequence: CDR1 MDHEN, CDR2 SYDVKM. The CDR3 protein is CASSFSEGGLSYEQYF. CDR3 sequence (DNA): TGTGCCAGCAGTTTCAGCGAGGGCGGGCTCTCCTACGAGCAGTACTTC.

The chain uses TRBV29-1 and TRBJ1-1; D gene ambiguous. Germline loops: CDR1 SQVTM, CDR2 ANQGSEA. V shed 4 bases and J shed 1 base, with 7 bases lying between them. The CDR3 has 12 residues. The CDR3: CSVVESNTEAFF. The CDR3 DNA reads TGCAGCGTTGTCGAGTCGAACACTGAAGCTTTCTTT.

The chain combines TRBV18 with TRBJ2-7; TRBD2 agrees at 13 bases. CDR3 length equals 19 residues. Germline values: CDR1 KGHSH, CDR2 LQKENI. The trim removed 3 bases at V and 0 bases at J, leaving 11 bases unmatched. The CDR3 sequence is CASSPGPGLAGSSSYEQYF. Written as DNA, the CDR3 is TGTGCCAGCTCACCCGGTCCGGGACTAGCGGGGTCTAGCTCCTACGAGCAGTACTTC.

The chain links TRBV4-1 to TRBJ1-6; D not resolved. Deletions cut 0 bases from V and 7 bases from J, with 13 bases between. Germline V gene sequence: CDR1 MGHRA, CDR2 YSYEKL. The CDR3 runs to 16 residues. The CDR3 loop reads CASSQDRTASNSPLHF. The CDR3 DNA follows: TGCGCCAGCAGCCAAGATAGAACAGCCTCCAATTCACCCCTCCACTTT.

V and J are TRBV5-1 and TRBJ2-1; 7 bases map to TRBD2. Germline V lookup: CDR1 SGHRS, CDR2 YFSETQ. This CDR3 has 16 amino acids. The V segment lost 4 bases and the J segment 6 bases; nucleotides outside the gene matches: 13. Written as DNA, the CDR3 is TGCGCCAGCAGCATGGAAGCGGGGTTTCTGATCAATGAGCAGTTCTTC. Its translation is CASSMEAGFLINEQFF. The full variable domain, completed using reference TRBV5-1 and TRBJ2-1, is KAGVTQTPRYLIKTRGQQVTLSCSPISGHRSVSWYQQTPGQGLQFLFEYFSETQRNKGNFPGRFSGRQFSNSRSEMNVSTLELGDSALYLCASSMEAGFLINEQFFGPGTRLTVL.

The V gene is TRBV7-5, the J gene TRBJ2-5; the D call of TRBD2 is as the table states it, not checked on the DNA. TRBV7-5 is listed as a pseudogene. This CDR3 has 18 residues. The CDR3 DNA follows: TGTGTCAGAAGCTTAGCACTAGCGGGAGGGATTAACCAAGAGACCCAGTACTTC. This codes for CVRSLALAGGINQETQYF.

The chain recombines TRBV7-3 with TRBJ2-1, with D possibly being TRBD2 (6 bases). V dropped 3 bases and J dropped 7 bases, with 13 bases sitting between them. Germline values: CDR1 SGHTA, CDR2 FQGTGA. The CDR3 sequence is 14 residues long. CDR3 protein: CASSLAGFENEQFF. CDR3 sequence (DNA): TGTGCCAGCAGCTTGGCGGGATTTGAGAATGAGCAGTTCTTC.

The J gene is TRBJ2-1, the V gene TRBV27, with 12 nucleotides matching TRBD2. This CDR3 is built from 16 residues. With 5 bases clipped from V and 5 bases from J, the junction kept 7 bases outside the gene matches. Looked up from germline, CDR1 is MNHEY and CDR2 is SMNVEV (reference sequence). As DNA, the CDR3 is TGTGCCAGCAGTCCCCGGACTAGCGGGACTCACAATGAGCAGTTCTTC. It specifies CASSPRTSGTHNEQFF.

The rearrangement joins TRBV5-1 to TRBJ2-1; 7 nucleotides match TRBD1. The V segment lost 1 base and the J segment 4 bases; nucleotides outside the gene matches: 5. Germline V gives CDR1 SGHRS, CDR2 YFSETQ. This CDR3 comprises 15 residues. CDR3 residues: CASSLTGERYNEQFF. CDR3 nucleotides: TGCGCCAGCAGCTTGACAGGGGAGAGATACAATGAGCAGTTCTTC.

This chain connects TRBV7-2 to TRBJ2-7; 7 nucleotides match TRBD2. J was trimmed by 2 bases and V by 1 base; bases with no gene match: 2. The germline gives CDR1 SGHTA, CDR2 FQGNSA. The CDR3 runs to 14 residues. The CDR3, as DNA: TGTGCCAGCAGCTTAGAAAGCGGGGCCTACGAGCAGTACTTC. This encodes CASSLESGAYEQYF.

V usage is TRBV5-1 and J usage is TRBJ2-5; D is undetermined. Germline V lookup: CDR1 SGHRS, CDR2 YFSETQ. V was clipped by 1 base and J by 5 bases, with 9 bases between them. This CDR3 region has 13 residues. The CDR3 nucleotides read TGCGCCAGCAGCTTGTCACTGAGGGAGACCCAGTACTTC. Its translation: CASSLSLRETQYF.

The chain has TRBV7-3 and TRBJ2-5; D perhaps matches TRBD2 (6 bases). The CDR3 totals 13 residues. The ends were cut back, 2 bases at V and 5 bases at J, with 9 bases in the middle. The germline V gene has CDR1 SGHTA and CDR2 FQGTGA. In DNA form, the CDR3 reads TGTGCCAGCAGCTTACTAGGAGGGGAGACCCAGTACTTC. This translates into CASSLLGGETQYF.